The 12 T cell receptor beta chains below come from one sample, sequenced in a study of blood T cell repertoires in COVID-19 (dated by TCRdb to 2020 to 2022). The library was produced with the immunoSEQ multiplex PCR assay. TCRdb re-hosts the immuneACCESS table, in-frame sequences only. Its copies lack some clones; in the studies checked, an unresolved V gene accounts for under half of them, and the cause for the rest is not known. The sample table shows 250,000 to 300,000 clones, and about 90% are seen once. The ten largest clones add up to more than 1.5% of the sample. The sample was PBMCs or T cells enriched from blood (not recorded which). Receptors originate from an older woman who had recovered from COVID-19.

The rearrangement links TRBV6-5 to TRBJ1-3, with D unclear. The germline gives CDR1 MNHEY, CDR2 SVGAGI. The CDR3 loop spans 14 amino acids. V was cut by 7 bases and J by 3 bases, with 13 bases left in between. The CDR3 nucleotides read TGTGCCAGCATGGGGAGTCCGGGTGGAAACACCATATATTTT. It is translated as CASMGSPGGNTIYF.

The rearrangement joins TRBV7-9 to TRBJ1-5, with unresolved D. The CDR3 length is 15 residues. Trimming stripped 5 bases from V and 4 bases from J, with 15 bases between. CDR1 SEHNR and CDR2 FQNEAQ come from the germline V gene (reference sequence). Here the CDR3 reads CASSPTAGINQPQHF. In DNA, the CDR3 is TGTGCCAGCAGCCCCACTGCCGGGATTAATCAGCCCCAGCATTTT.

The CDR3 DNA follows: TGTGCCAGCAGTGAGTATAGCGGGAGTTCCCCAGATACGCAGTATTTT. This sequence encodes CASSEYSGSSPDTQYF. The genes are TRBV28 and TRBJ2-3; 9 bases map to TRBD2. The CDR3 extends over 16 amino acids. Trimming removed 5 bases from V and 4 bases from J; junction bases left unmatched: 10. The germline V gene encodes CDR1 MDHEN and CDR2 SYDVKM. Supplemented by reference TRBV28 and TRBJ2-3, the full variable domain reads DVKVTQSSRYLVKRTGEKVFLECVQDMDHENMFWYRQDPGLGLRLIYFSYDVKMKEKGDIPEGYSVSREKKERFSLILESASTNQTSMYLCASSEYSGSSPDTQYFGPGTRLTVL.

Remarks on this clone: This sample also contains other DNA sequences that code for the same CDR3. This chain uses TRBV5-1 with TRBJ2-5, with 15 bases fitting TRBD2. The CDR3 runs 17 residues. Unmatched junction bases numbered 4, after V lost 4 bases and J lost 0 bases. Looked up from germline, CDR1 is SGHRS and CDR2 is YFSETQ. The CDR3 nucleotides read TGCGCCAGCAGCCCTGGACTAGCGGGGGGGAACCAAGAGACCCAGTACTTC. Amino acids: CASSPGLAGGNQETQYF.

The rearrangement joins TRBV5-1 to TRBJ2-1, with D perhaps TRBD2 (6 bases). The germline V and J ends were trimmed by 6 bases and 0 bases, with 10 bases remaining between them. In germline, CDR1 is SGHRS, CDR2 YFSETQ. The CDR3 has 14 amino acids. In nucleotides, the CDR3 is TGCGCCAGCACCCCCGGGAGCTCCTACAATGAGCAGTTCTTC. Protein sequence: CASTPGSSYNEQFF.

This clone was counted a single time. V and J are TRBV14 and TRBJ2-7, with 10 bases lining up with TRBD2. The J segment lost 13 bases and the V segment lost 4 bases, leaving 10 bases of the junction unmatched. The germline CDR1 and CDR2 sequences are SGHDN and FVKESK. CDR3 length: 13 amino acids. CDR3: CASSLPSGSKSYF. The CDR3 bases are TGTGCCAGCAGCCTCCCTAGCGGGAGTAAGTCATACTTC.

The chain uses TRBV29-1 and TRBJ1-2; D not resolved. V lost 3 bases, J lost 3 bases, and 11 bases lay in between. CDR1 and CDR2 (germline): SQVTM, ANQGSEA. CDR3 length: 13 residues. The CDR3 loop reads CSVEQILYYGYTF. The CDR3 DNA sequence: TGCAGCGTTGAGCAGATATTGTACTATGGCTACACCTTC.

This clone showed up just once. V and J are TRBV10-3 and TRBJ2-7; tentatively, D is TRBD1 (5 bases). CDR3 size: 13 residues. Germline V CDR1 and CDR2: ENHRY, SYGVKD. The germline V and J ends were trimmed by 1 base and 4 bases, with 8 bases remaining between them. CDR3 in amino acids: CAISELDSYEQYF. The CDR3 DNA sequence: TGTGCCATCAGTGAGTTAGACAGTTACGAGCAGTACTTC.

The chain recombines TRBV30 with TRBJ1-4; tentatively, D is TRBD1 (5 bases). Trimming removed 4 bases at V and 0 bases at J, with 9 bases between. Germline V CDR1 and CDR2: GTSNPN, SVGIG (reference sequence). This CDR3 has 14 residues. CDR3: CAWNRGTTNEKLFF. The DNA for the CDR3 is TGTGCCTGGAATCGGGGGACAACTAATGAAAAACTGTTTTTT. Using reference TRBV30 and TRBJ1-4 for the parts outside the CDR3, the full variable domain is SQTIHQWPATLVQPVGSPLSLECTVEGTSNPNLYWYRQAAGRGLQLLFYSVGIGQISSEVPQNLSASRPQDRQFILSSKKLLLSDSGFYLCAWNRGTTNEKLFFGSGTQLSVL.

The CDR3 region has the DNA TGTGCCAGCAGTTACACGCAGGACTCGAATCAGCCCCAGCATTTT. The encoded protein is CASSYTQDSNQPQHF. The J gene is TRBJ1-5, the V gene TRBV6-6; no clear D gene. Germline CDR1 MNHNY, CDR2 SVGAGI (reference sequence). The CDR3 has 15 amino acids. V was trimmed by 2 bases and J by 4 bases, leaving 12 bases between them.

The rearrangement joins TRBV19 to TRBJ1-6, with a tentative D call TRBD1 (6 bases). This CDR3 is 15 amino acids long. Trimming left V 8 bases short and J 6 bases short, with 17 bases between. Germline CDR1 reads LNHDA; CDR2 reads SQIVND (reference sequence). This chain's CDR3 is CASSADRVFNSPLHF. CDR3 sequence (DNA): TGTGCCAGTTCCGCGGACAGAGTCTTTAATTCACCCCTCCACTTT.

V is TRBV5-4 and J is TRBJ1-2; a weak D match, TRBD1 (5 bases). The germline V gene encodes CDR1 SGHNT and CDR2 YYREEE (reference sequence). The germline V and J ends were trimmed by 5 bases and 5 bases, with 19 bases remaining between them. The CDR3 contains 15 residues. CDR3 amino acids: CASRGGETDFYGYTF. CDR3 in DNA: TGTGCCAGCAGGGGGGGGGAGACAGATTTTTATGGCTACACCTTC.